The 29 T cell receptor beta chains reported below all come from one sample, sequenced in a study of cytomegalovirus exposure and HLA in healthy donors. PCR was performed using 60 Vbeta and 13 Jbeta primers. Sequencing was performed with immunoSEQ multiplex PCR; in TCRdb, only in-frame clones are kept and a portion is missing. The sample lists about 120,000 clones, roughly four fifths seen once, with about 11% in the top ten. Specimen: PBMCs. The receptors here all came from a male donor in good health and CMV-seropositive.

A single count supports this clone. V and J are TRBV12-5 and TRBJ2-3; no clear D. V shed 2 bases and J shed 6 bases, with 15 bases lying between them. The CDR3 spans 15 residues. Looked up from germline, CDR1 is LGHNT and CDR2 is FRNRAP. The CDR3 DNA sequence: TGTGCTAGTGGTTTGAACGCGGCAGTGTCGGATACGCAGTATTTT. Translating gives CASGLNAAVSDTQYF.

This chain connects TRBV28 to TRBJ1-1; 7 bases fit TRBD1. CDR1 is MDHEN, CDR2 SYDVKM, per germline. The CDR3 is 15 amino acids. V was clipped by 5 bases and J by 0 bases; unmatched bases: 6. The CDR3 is CASSVGTGVNTEAFF. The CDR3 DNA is TGTGCCAGCAGTGTAGGAACAGGGGTGAACACTGAAGCTTTCTTT.

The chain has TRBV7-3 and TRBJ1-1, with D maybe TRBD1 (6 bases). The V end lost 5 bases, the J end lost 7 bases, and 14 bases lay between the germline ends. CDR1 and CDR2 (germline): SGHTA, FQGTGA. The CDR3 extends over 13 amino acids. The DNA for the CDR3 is TGTGCCAGCAGCCTCGAGGCCAGGGGTGAAGCTTTCTTT. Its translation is CASSLEARGEAFF.

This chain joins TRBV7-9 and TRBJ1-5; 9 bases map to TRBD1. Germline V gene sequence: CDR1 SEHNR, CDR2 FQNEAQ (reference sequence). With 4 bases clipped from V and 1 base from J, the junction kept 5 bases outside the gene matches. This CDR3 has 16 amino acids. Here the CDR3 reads CASSYYGTGSNQPQHF. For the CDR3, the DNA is TGTGCCAGCAGCTATTACGGGACAGGGAGCAATCAGCCCCAGCATTTT. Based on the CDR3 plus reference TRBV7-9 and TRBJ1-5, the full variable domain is DTGVSQNPRHKITKRGQNVTFRCDPISEHNRLYWYRQTLGQGPEFLTYFQNEAQLEKSRLLSDRFSAERPKGSFSTLEIQRTEQGDSAMYLCASSYYGTGSNQPQHFGDGTRLSIL.

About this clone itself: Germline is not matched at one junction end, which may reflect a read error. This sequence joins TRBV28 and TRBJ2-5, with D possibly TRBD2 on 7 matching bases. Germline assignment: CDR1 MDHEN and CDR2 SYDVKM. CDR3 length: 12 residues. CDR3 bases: TGTGCCAGCACTCACGGCGGGGGCTTCGCCCACTTC. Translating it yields CASTHGGGFAHF.

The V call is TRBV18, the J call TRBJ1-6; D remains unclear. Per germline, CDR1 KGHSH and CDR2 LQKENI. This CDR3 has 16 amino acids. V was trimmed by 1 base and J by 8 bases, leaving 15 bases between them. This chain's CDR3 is CASSPQTGISDSPLHF. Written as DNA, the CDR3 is TGTGCCAGCTCACCACAAACGGGAATTAGTGATTCACCCCTCCACTTT.

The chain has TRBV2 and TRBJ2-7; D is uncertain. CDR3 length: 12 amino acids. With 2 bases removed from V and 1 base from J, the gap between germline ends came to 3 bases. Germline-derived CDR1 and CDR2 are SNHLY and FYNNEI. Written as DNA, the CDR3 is TGTGCCAGCAGTGAATCATCCTACGAGCAGTACTTC. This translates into CASSESSYEQYF. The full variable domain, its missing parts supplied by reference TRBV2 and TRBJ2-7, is EPEVTQTPSHQVTQMGQEVILRCVPISNHLYFYWYRQILGQKVEFLVSFYNNEISEKSEIFDDQFSVERPDGSNFTLKIRSTKLEDSAMYFCASSESSYEQYFGPGTRLTVT.

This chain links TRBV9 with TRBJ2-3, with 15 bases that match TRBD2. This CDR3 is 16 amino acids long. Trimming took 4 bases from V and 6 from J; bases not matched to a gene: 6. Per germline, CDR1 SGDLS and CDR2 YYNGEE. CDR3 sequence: CASSFGLAGGADTQYF. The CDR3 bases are TGTGCCAGCAGCTTTGGACTAGCGGGAGGGGCTGATACGCAGTATTTT.

The CDR3 DNA follows: TGTGCCTTGACCGGGACAGGCTACGAGCAGTACTTC. Translated: CALTGTGYEQYF. The chain employs TRBV30 and TRBJ2-7; TRBD1 matches 8 bases. Per the germline V gene, CDR1 is GTSNPN and CDR2 is SVGIG (reference sequence). CDR3 size: 12 residues. After removal of 7 bases from V and 3 bases from J, the junction contained 5 bases not matched to a gene. Based on the CDR3 plus reference TRBV30 and TRBJ2-7, the full variable domain is SQTIHQWPATLVQPVGSPLSLECTVEGTSNPNLYWYRQAAGRGLQLLFYSVGIGQISSEVPQNLSASRPQDRQFILSSKKLLLSDSGFYLCALTGTGYEQYFGPGTRLTVT.

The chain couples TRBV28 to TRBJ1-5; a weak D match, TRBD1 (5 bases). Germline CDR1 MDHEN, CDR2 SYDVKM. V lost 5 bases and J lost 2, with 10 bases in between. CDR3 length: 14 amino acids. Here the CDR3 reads CASSGETGNQPQHF. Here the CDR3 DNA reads TGTGCCAGCAGTGGAGAGACAGGCAATCAGCCCCAGCATTTT. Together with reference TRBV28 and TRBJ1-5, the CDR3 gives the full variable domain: DVKVTQSSRYLVKRTGEKVFLECVQDMDHENMFWYRQDPGLGLRLIYFSYDVKMKEKGDIPEGYSVSREKKERFSLILESASTNQTSMYLCASSGETGNQPQHFGDGTRLSIL.

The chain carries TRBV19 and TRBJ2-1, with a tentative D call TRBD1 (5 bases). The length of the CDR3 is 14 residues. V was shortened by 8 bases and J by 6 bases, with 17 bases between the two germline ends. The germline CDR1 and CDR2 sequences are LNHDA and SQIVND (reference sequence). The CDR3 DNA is TGTGCCAGTCAACCGAGCCCAGGGCCCAATGAGCAGTTCTTC. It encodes CASQPSPGPNEQFF.

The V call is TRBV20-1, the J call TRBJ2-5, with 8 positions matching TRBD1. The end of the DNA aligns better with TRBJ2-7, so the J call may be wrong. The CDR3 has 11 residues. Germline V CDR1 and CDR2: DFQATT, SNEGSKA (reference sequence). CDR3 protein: CRELDRDEQYF. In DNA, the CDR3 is TGCAGGGAACTGGACAGGGACGAGCAGTACTTC.

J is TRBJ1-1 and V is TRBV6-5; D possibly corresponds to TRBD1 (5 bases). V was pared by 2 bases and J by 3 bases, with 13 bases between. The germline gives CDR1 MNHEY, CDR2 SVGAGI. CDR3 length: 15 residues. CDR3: CASSYTNRQYTEAFF. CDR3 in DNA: TGTGCCAGCAGTTACACGAATCGACAGTACACTGAAGCTTTCTTT.

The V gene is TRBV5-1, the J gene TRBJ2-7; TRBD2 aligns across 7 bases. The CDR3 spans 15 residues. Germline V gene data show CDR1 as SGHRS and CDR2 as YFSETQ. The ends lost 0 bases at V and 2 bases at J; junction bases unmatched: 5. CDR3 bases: TGCGCCAGCAGCTTGGGTCGCGGGAGAACCTACGAGCAGTACTTC. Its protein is CASSLGRGRTYEQYF.

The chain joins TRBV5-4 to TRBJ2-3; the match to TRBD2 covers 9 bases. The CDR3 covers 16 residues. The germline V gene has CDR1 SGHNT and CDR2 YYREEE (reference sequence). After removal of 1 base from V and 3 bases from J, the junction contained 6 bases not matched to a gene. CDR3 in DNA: TGTGCCAGCAGCTTGAATACGGGACTAGCAACAGATACGCAGTATTTT. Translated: CASSLNTGLATDTQYF. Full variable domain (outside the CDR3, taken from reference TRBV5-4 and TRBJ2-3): ETGVTQSPTHLIKTRGQQVTLRCSSQSGHNTVSWYQQALGQGPQFIFQYYREEENGRGNFPPRFSGLQFPNYSSELNVNALELDDSALYLCASSLNTGLATDTQYFGPGTRLTVL.

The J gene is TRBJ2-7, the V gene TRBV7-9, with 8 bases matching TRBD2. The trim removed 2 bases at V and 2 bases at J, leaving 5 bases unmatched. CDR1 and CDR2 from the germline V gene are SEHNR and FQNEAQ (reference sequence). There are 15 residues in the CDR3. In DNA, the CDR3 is TGTGCCAGCAGCTTAAGAGCGGGAGATCCCTACGAGCAGTACTTC. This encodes CASSLRAGDPYEQYF.

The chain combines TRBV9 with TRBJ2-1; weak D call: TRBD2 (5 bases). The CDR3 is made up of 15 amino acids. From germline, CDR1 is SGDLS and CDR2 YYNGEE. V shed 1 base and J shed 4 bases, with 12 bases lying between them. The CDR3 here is CASSVWEAEYNEQFF. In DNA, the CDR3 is TGTGCCAGCAGCGTATGGGAAGCGGAGTACAATGAGCAGTTCTTC. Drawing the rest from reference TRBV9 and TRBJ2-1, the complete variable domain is DSGVTQTPKHLITATGQRVTLRCSPRSGDLSVYWYQQSLDQGLQFLIQYYNGEERAKGNILERFSAQQFPDLHSELNLSSLELGDSALYFCASSVWEAEYNEQFFGPGTRLTVL.

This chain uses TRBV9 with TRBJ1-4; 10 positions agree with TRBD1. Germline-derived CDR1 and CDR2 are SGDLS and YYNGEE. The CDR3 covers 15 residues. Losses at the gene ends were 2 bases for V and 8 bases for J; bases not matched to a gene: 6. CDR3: CASSVSGQGNEKLFF. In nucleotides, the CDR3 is TGTGCCAGCAGCGTTTCGGGACAGGGGAACGAAAAACTGTTTTTT.

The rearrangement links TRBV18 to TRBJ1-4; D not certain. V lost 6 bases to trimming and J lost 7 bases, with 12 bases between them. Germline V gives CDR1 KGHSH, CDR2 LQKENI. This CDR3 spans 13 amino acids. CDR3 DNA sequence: TGTGCCAGCTCTCCGAGGGATTTTGAAAAACTGTTTTTT. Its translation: CASSPRDFEKLFF.

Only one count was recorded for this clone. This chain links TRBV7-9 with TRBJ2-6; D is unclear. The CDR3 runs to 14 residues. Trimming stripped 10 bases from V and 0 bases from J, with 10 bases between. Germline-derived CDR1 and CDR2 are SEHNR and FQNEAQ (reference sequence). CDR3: CATYEDSGANVLTF. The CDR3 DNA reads TGTGCCACCTATGAGGACTCTGGGGCCAACGTCCTGACTTTC.

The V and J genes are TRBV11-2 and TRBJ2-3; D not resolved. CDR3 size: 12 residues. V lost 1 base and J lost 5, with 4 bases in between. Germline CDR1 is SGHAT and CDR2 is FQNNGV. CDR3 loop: CASSLGEDTQYF. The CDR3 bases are TGTGCCAGCAGCTTAGGAGAAGATACGCAGTATTTT. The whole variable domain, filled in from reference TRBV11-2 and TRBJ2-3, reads EAGVAQSPRYKIIEKRQSVAFWCNPISGHATLYWYQQILGQGPKLLIQFQNNGVVDDSQLPKDRFSAERLKGVDSTLKIQPAKLEDSAVYLCASSLGEDTQYFGPGTRLTVL.

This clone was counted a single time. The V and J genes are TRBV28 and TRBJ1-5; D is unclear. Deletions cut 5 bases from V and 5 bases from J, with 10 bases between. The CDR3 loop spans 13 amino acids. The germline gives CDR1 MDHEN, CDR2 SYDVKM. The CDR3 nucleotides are TGTGCCAGCAGTACTTCCCAATATCAGCCCCAGCATTTT. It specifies CASSTSQYQPQHF. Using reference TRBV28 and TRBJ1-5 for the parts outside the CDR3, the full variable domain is DVKVTQSSRYLVKRTGEKVFLECVQDMDHENMFWYRQDPGLGLRLIYFSYDVKMKEKGDIPEGYSVSREKKERFSLILESASTNQTSMYLCASSTSQYQPQHFGDGTRLSIL.

CDR3 nucleotides: TGTGCCAGCAGTCTAGTCGGGGACAGGACTTTCAATGAGCAGTTCTTC. Translating gives CASSLVGDRTFNEQFF. This sequence joins TRBV27 and TRBJ2-1; 8 nucleotides agree with TRBD1. CDR3 length: 16 amino acids. V lost 5 bases to trimming and J lost 6 bases; unmatched junction nucleotides: 12. CDR1 and CDR2 from the germline V gene are MNHEY and SMNVEV (reference sequence).

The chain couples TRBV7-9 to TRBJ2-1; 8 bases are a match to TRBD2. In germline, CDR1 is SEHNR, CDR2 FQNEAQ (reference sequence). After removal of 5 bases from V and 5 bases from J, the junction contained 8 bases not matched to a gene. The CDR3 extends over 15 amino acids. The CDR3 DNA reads TGTGCCAGCAGCGCTAGCGGGCGGCCTAACAATGAGCAGTTCTTC. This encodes CASSASGRPNNEQFF.

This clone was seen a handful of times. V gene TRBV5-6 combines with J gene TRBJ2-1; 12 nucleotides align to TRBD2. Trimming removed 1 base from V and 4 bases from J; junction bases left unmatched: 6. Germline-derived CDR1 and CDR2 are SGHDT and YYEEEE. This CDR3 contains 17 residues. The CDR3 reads CASSLLLAGGSYNEQFF. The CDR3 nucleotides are TGTGCCAGCAGCTTGCTACTAGCGGGAGGCAGTTACAATGAGCAGTTCTTC. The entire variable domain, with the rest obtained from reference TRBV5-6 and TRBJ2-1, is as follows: DAGVTQSPTHLIKTRGQQVTLRCSPKSGHDTVSWYQQALGQGPQFIFQYYEEEERQRGNFPDRFSGHQFPNYSSELNVNALLLGDSALYLCASSLLLAGGSYNEQFFGPGTRLTVL.

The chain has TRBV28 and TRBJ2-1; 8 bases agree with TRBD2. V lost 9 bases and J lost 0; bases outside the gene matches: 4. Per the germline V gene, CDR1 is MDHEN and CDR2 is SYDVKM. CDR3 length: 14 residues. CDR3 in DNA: TGTGCCAGTCGGAGCGGGGGCTCCTACAATGAGCAGTTCTTC. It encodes CASRSGGSYNEQFF.

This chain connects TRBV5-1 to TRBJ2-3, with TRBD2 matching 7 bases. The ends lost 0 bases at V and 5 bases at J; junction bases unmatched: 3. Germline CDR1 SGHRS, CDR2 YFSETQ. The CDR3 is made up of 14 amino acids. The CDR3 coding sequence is TGCGCCAGCAGCTTGGCTAGCGGTAGAGATACGCAGTATTTT. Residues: CASSLASGRDTQYF.

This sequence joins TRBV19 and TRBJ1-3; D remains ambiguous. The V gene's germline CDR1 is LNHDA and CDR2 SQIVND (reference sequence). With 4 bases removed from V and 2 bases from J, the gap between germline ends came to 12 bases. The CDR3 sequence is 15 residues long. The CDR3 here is CASSTENLPGNTIYF. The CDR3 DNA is TGTGCCAGTAGTACAGAAAATCTCCCTGGAAACACCATATATTTT. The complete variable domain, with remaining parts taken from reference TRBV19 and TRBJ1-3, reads DGGITQSPKYLFRKEGQNVTLSCEQNLNHDAMYWYRQDPGQGLRLIYYSQIVNDFQKGDIAEGYSVSREKKESFPLTVTSAQKNPTAFYLCASSTENLPGNTIYFGEGSWLTVV.

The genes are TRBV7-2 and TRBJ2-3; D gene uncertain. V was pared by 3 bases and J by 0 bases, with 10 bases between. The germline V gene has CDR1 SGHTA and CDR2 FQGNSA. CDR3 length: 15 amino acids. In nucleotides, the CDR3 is TGTGCCAGCAGCTTTTCAGGTATCAGCACAGATACGCAGTATTTT. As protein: CASSFSGISTDTQYF.